A selection of T cell receptor beta chains follows, all from one sample in a study of blood T cell repertoires in COVID-19. TCRdb's table, derived via immunoSEQ multiplex PCR, lists solely in-frame clones and lacks some. The sample has around 200,000 clones; 75% to 90% are singletons. Sequenced material: peripheral blood. Every receptor here comes from a human donor with active or convalescent COVID-19. The donor label of this sample is uncertain. CDR3s include the opening cysteine and the closing phenylalanine or tryptophan. D genes are given only for firm matches. For some rows the clone size is stated as once, few or many, or as a class when expanded; others skip it.

TRBV5-4,TRBD2,NA,TRBJ2-3,TGTGCCAGCAGCTCCATACTAGCGGGGGACACAGATACGCAGTATTTT,CASSSILAGDTDTQYF
TRBV9,NA,NA,TRBJ1-4,TGTGCCAGCAGCGGACCTTCGGGAGGCGAAAAACTGTTTTTT,CASSGPSGGEKLFF
TRBV6-6,NA,once,TRBJ2-7,TGTGCCAGCAGTTCAACCATAGATCAGTACTTC,CASSSTIDQYF
TRBV19,NA,NA,TRBJ2-7,TGTGCCAGTAGTATAGATCAGGGGCTCTACGAGCAGTACTTC,CASSIDQGLYEQYF
TRBV10-3,TRBD2,NA,TRBJ2-2,TGTGCCATCAGAAAAAGCGGGGGGGCCGTTACGAACACCGGGGAGCTGTTTTTT,CAIRKSGGAVTNTGELFF
TRBV7-2,TRBD1,NA,TRBJ1-6,TGTGCCAGCAAGGGGGCTACAGGGAGTAATTCACCCCTCCACTTT,CASKGATGSNSPLHF
TRBV28,NA,NA,TRBJ2-2,TGTGCCAGCAAATCCGGGACTCGGGACACCGGGGAGCTGTTTTTT,CASKSGTRDTGELFF
TRBV2,TRBD1,NA,TRBJ2-1,TGTGCCAGCAGTGAAGATCGACAGGGCTACAATGAGCAGTTCTTC,CASSEDRQGYNEQFF
TRBV10-3,NA,NA,TRBJ1-5,TGTGCCATCTGGGTGGGGGCTGGCAATCAGCCCCAGCATTTT,CAIWVGAGNQPQHF
TRBV7-9,NA,NA,TRBJ2-7,TGTGCCAGCAGCCAAGCACTCCAGCAGTACTTC,CASSQALQQYF
TRBV5-4,NA,NA,TRBJ1-4,TGTGCCAGCACGCGGGGGGAGACCCGTGAAAAACTGTTTTTT,CASTRGETREKLFF
TRBV28,TRBD2,NA,TRBJ2-1,TGTGCCAGCAGTAACAGACTAGCGGGGGAGTCCTACAATGAGCAGTTCTTC,CASSNRLAGESYNEQFF
TRBV7-2,NA,NA,TRBJ1-4,TGTGCCAGCGGTAATTCACATAAGGAAAAACTGTTTTTT,CASGNSHKEKLFF
TRBV28,NA,NA,TRBJ2-7,TGTGCCAGCAGTTTAGAAACAGTCAGCCGTTCAACCTACGAGCAGTACTTC,CASSLETVSRSTYEQYF
TRBV9,TRBD2,NA,TRBJ2-2,TGTGCCAGCAGCTCGAGAGCGGGAGACACCGGGGAGCTGTTTTTT,CASSSRAGDTGELFF
TRBV18,TRBD2,NA,TRBJ2-1,TGTGCCAGCTCACCACCGGATACTAGCGGGAATTTTGAGCAGTTCTTC,CASSPPDTSGNFEQFF
TRBV19,TRBD1,NA,TRBJ1-1,TGTGCCAGTAGTGCGCGACAGGGGGTAGGCACTGAAGCTTTCTTT,CASSARQGVGTEAFF
TRBV27,TRBD1,NA,TRBJ1-6,TGTGCCAGCAGCCGAATAGGGGGCAGGGGTAGTTCACCCCTCCACTTT,CASSRIGGRGSSPLHF
TRBV30,NA,NA,TRBJ1-1,TGTGCCTGGAGTGGGGGGGGCCGGGCTTTCTTT,CAWSGGGRAFF
TRBV5-1,NA,once,TRBJ1-2,TGCGCCAGCAGCACGGGGGGGAGATATGGCTACACCTTC,CASSTGGRYGYTF
TRBV13,TRBD2,NA,TRBJ2-7,TGTGCCAGCGCTCGACCCCCCTTCCGGGGGGGGCGTCTGGAGCAGTACTTC,CASARPPFRGGRLEQYF
TRBV19,TRBD2,NA,TRBJ2-1,TGTGCCAGTAGGGGACTAGCGGGGTTCGACAATGAGCAGTTCTTC,CASRGLAGFDNEQFF
TRBV2,NA,NA,TRBJ1-3,TGTGCCAGCAGTGACTTCCTCGGAAACACCATATATTTT,CASSDFLGNTIYF
TRBV28,NA,NA,TRBJ1-5,TGTGCCAGCAGTTTAGGAGGACTGAGCAATCAGCCCCAGCATTTT,CASSLGGLSNQPQHF
TRBV6-5,TRBD1,NA,TRBJ1-2,TGTGCCAGCAGTCAGGGGGTCGGCTATGGCTACACCTTC,CASSQGVGYGYTF